These 32 T cell receptor beta chains share one sample of origin, sequenced in a study of blood T cell repertoires in COVID-19. Generated by immunoSEQ multiplex PCR, the TCRdb table keeps only in-frame clones and is missing some. The table lists under 250,000 clones, roughly 84% of them singletons. Sequencing was carried out using peripheral blood. The source is a woman older than 75 with acute or convalescent COVID-19.

This sequence joins TRBV19 and TRBJ2-7; 10 bases line up with TRBD1. Germline CDR1 LNHDA, CDR2 SQIVND (reference sequence). The CDR3 has 14 amino acids. V shed 6 bases, J shed 6 bases, and the junction held 8 bases outside the gene matches. The CDR3 DNA reads TGTGCCAGTAGATCCGGGACAGGGGCCATCGAGCAGTACTTC. Amino acid sequence: CASRSGTGAIEQYF.

The chain joins TRBV11-3 to TRBJ2-1; the D gene is possibly TRBD1 (5 bases). CDR3 length equals 14 residues. Germline V lookup: CDR1 SGHNT, CDR2 YENEEA. Trimming cost V 5 bases and J 3 bases, with 11 bases left between them. CDR3: CASSPDSRYNEQFF. CDR3 DNA: TGTGCCAGCAGCCCCGACAGTCGCTACAATGAGCAGTTCTTC.

This clone has a single count. The rearrangement uses TRBV12-3 or TRBV12-4 and TRBJ1-2, with 8 bases lining up with TRBD1. The CDR3 has 13 residues. The V and J ends lost 4 bases and 4 bases, in that order; junction bases with no gene match: 2. For the CDR3, the DNA is TGTGCCAGCAGTTGGACAGGGCCCTATGGCTACACCTTC. Translation: CASSWTGPYGYTF.

This clone was seen a few times. The chain recombines TRBV19 with TRBJ1-1, with 10 bases fitting TRBD1. The CDR3 has 17 residues. The germline V gene has CDR1 LNHDA and CDR2 SQIVND (reference sequence). V trimming: 4 bases; J trimming: 3 bases; junction bases outside the gene matches: 11. CDR3: CASSTLAGQGRYTEAFF. The CDR3, as DNA: TGTGCCAGTAGTACCCTGGCGGGACAGGGGAGGTACACTGAAGCTTTCTTT.

This sequence joins TRBV3-1 (or the pseudogene TRBV3-2) and TRBJ1-5, with TRBD1 matching 9 bases. From germline, CDR1 is LGHDT and CDR2 YNNKEL (reference sequence). The J segment lost 0 bases and the V segment lost 3 bases, leaving 9 bases of the junction unmatched. CDR3 size: 18 residues. CDR3 sequence (DNA): TGTGCCAGCAGCCAGGGACAGGGTAGTCCCCTTAGCAATCAGCCCCAGCATTTT. It encodes CASSQGQGSPLSNQPQHF.

This clone has just one count. The gene calls are TRBV10-3 and TRBJ2-7; TRBD1 aligns across 10 bases. CDR1 and CDR2 (germline): ENHRY, SYGVKD. The ends lost 6 bases at V and 5 bases at J; junction bases unmatched: 13. The CDR3 spans 16 residues. CDR3 bases: TGTGCCATCAGGGGAAGACCCGGGACAGGGGAAGACGAGCAGTACTTC. It codes for CAIRGRPGTGEDEQYF.

The chain links TRBV5-1 to TRBJ1-4, with D unclear. This CDR3 is built from 15 residues. Trimming shortened V by 1 base and J by 6 bases, and 13 bases separated the two germline ends. Germline V gives CDR1 SGHRS, CDR2 YFSETQ. The CDR3 bases are TGCGCCAGCAGCTTGAGCCGACGCCAGGATGAAAAACTGTTTTTT. It yields the protein CASSLSRRQDEKLFF.

The chain couples TRBV5-1 to TRBJ2-5; no clear D gene. Deletions cut 4 bases from V and 2 bases from J, with 3 bases between. From germline, CDR1 is SGHRS and CDR2 YFSETQ. The CDR3 covers 11 residues. The CDR3 DNA sequence: TGCGCCAGCAGCACACAAGAGACCCAGTACTTC. It is translated as CASSTQETQYF.

V usage is TRBV19 and J usage is TRBJ1-1, with D perhaps matching TRBD1 (6 bases). This CDR3 is built from 14 residues. V was shortened by 5 bases and J by 3 bases, with 13 bases between the two germline ends. Germline V CDR1 and CDR2: LNHDA, SQIVND (reference sequence). The CDR3 nucleotides are TGTGCCAGTAGTCATCGGCCAGGGGACACTGAAGCTTTCTTT. It codes for CASSHRPGDTEAFF.

The chain uses TRBV12-5 and TRBJ1-5, with D hard to call. The CDR3 is 11 amino acids. V was pared by 7 bases and J by 9 bases, with 10 bases between. Germline lookup yields CDR1 LGHNT and CDR2 FRNRAP. CDR3 bases: TGTGCTAGTGCCCTGACGGGGCCCCAGCATTTT. Its translation is CASALTGPQHF.

The chain links TRBV2 to TRBJ2-7; D is ambiguous. The germline V gene has CDR1 SNHLY and CDR2 FYNNEI. CDR3 length: 14 residues. The V gene lost 4 bases and the J gene lost 3 bases, with 13 bases spanning the gap. As DNA, the CDR3 is TGTGCCAGCAGTGGAACCACAGAGAACTACGAGCAGTACTTC. It translates to CASSGTTENYEQYF.

V gene TRBV7-5 combines with J gene TRBJ1-1. TRBV7-5 is noted as a pseudogene. This CDR3 spans 17 amino acids. CDR3 DNA: TGTGCCAGAAGCCCTATAGGTCGGGAAGAGGTGAACACTGAAGCTTTCTTT. As protein: CARSPIGREEVNTEAFF.

The CDR3 nucleotides read TGTGCAAGTCGCTTATCCGGGGACAGAACCTACGAGCAGTACTTC. The encoded protein is CASRLSGDRTYEQYF. The J gene is TRBJ2-7, the V gene TRBV12-2; the tabulated D call, TRBD1, remains unverified against the DNA. TRBV12-2 is given as a pseudogene. The CDR3 is 15 residues long.

The chain is built from TRBV6-5 and TRBJ1-6, with TRBD1 matching 9 bases. V lost 11 bases to trimming and J lost 5 bases; unmatched junction nucleotides: 7. This CDR3 spans 14 amino acids. The germline CDR1 and CDR2 sequences are MNHEY and SVGAGI. CDR3 amino acids: CASRTGVNNSPLHF. In nucleotides, the CDR3 is TGTGCCTCAAGGACAGGGGTCAATAATTCACCCCTCCACTTT.

The rearrangement links TRBV15 to TRBJ2-7, with a weak D call TRBD2 (6 bases). Germline loops: CDR1 LNHNV, CDR2 YYDKDF (reference sequence). This CDR3 contains 16 residues. V was shortened by 2 bases and J by 4 bases, with 18 bases between the two germline ends. CDR3 sequence (DNA): TGTGCCACCAGCAGACCGCCCGGGACTGAAACATACGAGCAGTACTTC. Translation: CATSRPPGTETYEQYF.

The CDR3 nucleotides read TGTGCCAGCAGTCGCCGGGACAGGGTGTCTCCTTTCTTT. Its translation: CASSRRDRVSPFF. The chain links TRBV6-5 to TRBJ1-1, with TRBD1 matching over 9 bases. Per germline, CDR1 MNHEY and CDR2 SVGAGI. Trimming removed 5 bases from V and 12 bases from J; junction bases left unmatched: 10. This CDR3 is 13 amino acids long.

V and J are TRBV5-6 and TRBJ2-2, with D perhaps TRBD2 (6 bases). Per germline, CDR1 SGHDT and CDR2 YYEEEE. V lost 2 bases to trimming and J lost 4 bases, with 15 bases between them. The CDR3 consists of 16 residues. CDR3 residues: CASSLTGTGSTGELFF. The CDR3 DNA is TGTGCCAGCAGCTTAACCGGGACTGGAAGCACCGGGGAGCTGTTTTTT.

J is TRBJ2-7 and V is TRBV29-1; 10 bases are a match to TRBD1. The CDR3 has 17 amino acids. Germline values: CDR1 SQVTM, CDR2 ANQGSEA. V shed 5 bases and J 7 bases; nucleotides not matched to a gene: 20. The CDR3 here is CSVLPGQGTAGSWEQYF. CDR3 nucleotides: TGCAGCGTTTTACCGGGACAGGGGACGGCGGGTTCCTGGGAGCAGTACTTC.

Here the CDR3 DNA reads TGTGCCATGGTGCGGGGTTATTTTGCTTTCTTT. Translated, it gives CAMVRGYFAFF. This chain joins TRBV7-9 and TRBJ1-1; the D is unclear. The CDR3 has 11 amino acids. V gave up 10 bases and J gave up 11 bases, with 17 bases separating them. The germline V gene encodes CDR1 SEHNR and CDR2 FQNEAQ (reference sequence). The whole variable domain, remainder taken from reference TRBV7-9 and TRBJ1-1, is DTGVSQNPRHKITKRGQNVTFRCDPISEHNRLYWYRQTLGQGPEFLTYFQNEAQLEKSRLLSDRFSAERPKGSFSTLEIQRTEQGDSAMYLCAMVRGYFAFFGQGTRLTVV.

The genes are TRBV5-1 and TRBJ1-1; D is unclear. The ends were cut back, 4 bases at V and 8 bases at J, with 18 bases in the middle. Germline assignment: CDR1 SGHRS and CDR2 YFSETQ. CDR3 length: 14 amino acids. The CDR3 DNA is TGCGCCAGCAGCATTGGAGAATTTGGCTCCGAAGCTTTCTTT. This codes for CASSIGEFGSEAFF.

This rearrangement joins TRBV27 to TRBJ2-1; TRBD1 aligns across 9 bases. V dropped 5 bases and J dropped 9; count of bases not matched to a gene: 11. This CDR3 contains 15 residues. Germline loops: CDR1 MNHEY, CDR2 SMNVEV (reference sequence). The CDR3 nucleotides read TGTGCCAGCAGTCCCAGACAGGGGGTAGGTGGTGAGCAGTTCTTC. Its protein is CASSPRQGVGGEQFF.

This sequence joins TRBV11-2 and TRBJ2-1, with D tentatively TRBD2 (5 bases). The V gene's germline CDR1 is SGHAT and CDR2 FQNNGV. V was cut by 0 bases and J by 3 bases, with 18 bases left in between. This CDR3 has 18 amino acids. The CDR3 coding sequence is TGTGCCAGCAGCTTAGATCGCGGGCACCTAGGACGCTACAATGAGCAGTTCTTC. It specifies CASSLDRGHLGRYNEQFF. Based on the CDR3 plus reference TRBV11-2 and TRBJ2-1, the full variable domain is EAGVAQSPRYKIIEKRQSVAFWCNPISGHATLYWYQQILGQGPKLLIQFQNNGVVDDSQLPKDRFSAERLKGVDSTLKIQPAKLEDSAVYLCASSLDRGHLGRYNEQFFGPGTRLTVL.

This clone was counted a single time. The chain is built from TRBV6-2 or TRBV6-3 and TRBJ1-5, with 7 positions matching TRBD1. The J segment lost 2 bases and the V segment lost 5 bases, leaving 12 bases of the junction unmatched. This CDR3 comprises 17 residues. Germline-derived CDR1 and CDR2 are MNHEY and SVGEGT. In nucleotides, the CDR3 is TGTGCCAGCAGTCCGATACAGGGGAACGCGGGCAATCAGCCCCAGCATTTT. Protein: CASSPIQGNAGNQPQHF.

The J gene is TRBJ1-5, the V gene TRBV16, with 10 nucleotides matching TRBD1. Germline V gene lookup returns CDR1 KGHSY and CDR2 FQNENV. The CDR3 is 19 residues long. Trimming cost V 1 base and J 2 bases; bases outside gene matches: 11. The CDR3 DNA is TGTGCCAGCAGCCAATATATGGCAAGACAGGGGGCTGGCAATCAGCCCCAGCATTTT. Translated, it gives CASSQYMARQGAGNQPQHF.

The chain recombines TRBV9 with TRBJ1-1, with a tentative D call TRBD1 (6 bases). Germline CDR1 reads SGDLS; CDR2 reads YYNGEE. This CDR3 region has 14 residues. Trimming left V 4 bases short and J 5 bases short, with 15 bases between. Here the CDR3 reads CASSTQGWDTEAFF. The DNA of the CDR3 is TGTGCCAGCAGCACTCAGGGGTGGGATACTGAAGCTTTCTTT.

The chain couples TRBV3-1 (or the pseudogene TRBV3-2) to TRBJ1-1; no clear D gene. The CDR3 has 14 amino acids. The germline V and J ends were trimmed by 4 bases and 2 bases, with 11 bases remaining between them. From germline, CDR1 is LGHDT and CDR2 YNNKEL (reference sequence). CDR3 coding DNA: TGTGCCAGCAGCCCGTTTGCTCTAAACACTGAAGCTTTCTTT. Translation gives CASSPFALNTEAFF.

This clone has only one observation. This chain uses TRBV7-2 with TRBJ2-1; 8 positions agree with TRBD2. CDR3 size: 16 residues. The trim removed 1 base at V and 3 bases at J, leaving 5 bases unmatched. Germline CDR1 and CDR2: SGHTA and FQGNSA. The CDR3 reads CASSLVGAGVYNEQFF. Written as DNA, the CDR3 is TGTGCCAGCAGCTTAGTGGGAGCGGGGGTCTACAATGAGCAGTTCTTC. Full variable domain (rest looked up from reference TRBV7-2 and TRBJ2-1): GAGVSQSPSNKVTEKGKDVELRCDPISGHTALYWYRQSLGQGLEFLIYFQGNSAPDKSGLPSDRFSAERTGGSVSTLTIQRTQQEDSAVYLCASSLVGAGVYNEQFFGPGTRLTVL.

This chain's CDR3 is CASSKGAGGVETQYF. The CDR3 DNA follows: TGTGCCAGCAGCAAAGGGGCAGGGGGCGTGGAGACCCAGTACTTC. V is TRBV7-2 and J is TRBJ2-5, with 8 bases fitting TRBD1. Germline V gene lookup returns CDR1 SGHTA and CDR2 FQGNSA. This CDR3 has 15 residues. J lost 5 bases, V lost 5 bases, and 10 bases had no gene match.

J is TRBJ2-7 and V is TRBV7-9, with 7 positions matching TRBD1. The length of the CDR3 is 12 residues. The trim removed 1 base at V and 7 bases at J, leaving 1 base unmatched. Germline V gene lookup returns CDR1 SEHNR and CDR2 FQNEAQ (reference sequence). The CDR3 nucleotides read TGTGCCAGCAGCTTAGACAGGGGTGAGCAGTACTTC. This sequence encodes CASSLDRGEQYF.

Only a few counts were recorded for this clone. This chain's CDR3 is CAWSVGREGGYTF. The CDR3 DNA reads TGTGCCTGGAGTGTAGGACGGGAGGGTGGCTACACCTTC. This chain joins TRBV30 and TRBJ1-2; D is undetermined. The CDR3 length is 13 residues. The V end was cut by 0 bases, the J end by 7 bases, with 12 bases between. CDR1 and CDR2 from the germline V gene are GTSNPN and SVGIG (reference sequence).

CDR3 nucleotides: TGTGCCAGCAGAGGGACAGGGAGCACTGAAGCTTTCTTT. Protein product: CASRGTGSTEAFF. The chain carries TRBV6-6 and TRBJ1-1; TRBD1 aligns across 9 bases. J lost 4 bases, V lost 6 bases, and 3 bases had no gene match. The germline CDR1 and CDR2 sequences are MNHNY and SVGAGI (reference sequence). This CDR3 has 13 residues.

Comments on this clone: One end of the junction varies from germline; a read error may be responsible. The V call is TRBV7-7, the J call TRBJ2-5; TRBD1 is a possible D gene (6 bases). This CDR3 region has 14 residues. Germline assignment: CDR1 SSHAT and CDR2 FNYEAQ (reference sequence). CDR3 DNA: TGTGCTAGCAGCCCGACAGGATTCCAAGAGACCCAGTACTTC. This gives the protein CASSPTGFQETQYF.